This T cell receptor beta chain was documented in a study of blood T cell repertoires in COVID-19. Whole-study context: Samples came from the United States, Italy and Spain, spanning acute and convalescent COVID-19. T cells, B-cell-depleted T cells, or PBMCs supplied cDNA or gDNA.

Measured with immunoSEQ multiplex PCR; TCRdb has only the in-frame clones, and not every one. The data show 240,000 or so clones, around 88% seen once. V lost 4 bases and J lost 5; bases outside the gene matches: 2. This CDR3 region has 13 residues. The germline CDR1 and CDR2 sequences are KGHSH and LQKENI. The cohort comprised adults aged 18 to 89 years residing in 20 to 30 US areas. Participants had their cohort set by participant-reported clinical history. V and J are TRBV18 and TRBJ1-5, with 7 bases that match TRBD1. The receptor was derived from a woman aged 40 to 50 with acute COVID-19. Sample: PBMCs or T cells enriched from blood (not recorded which). The CDR3 protein is CASSLDRDQPQHF. CDR3 DNA: TGTGCCAGCTCACTCGACAGGGATCAGCCCCAGCATTTT.